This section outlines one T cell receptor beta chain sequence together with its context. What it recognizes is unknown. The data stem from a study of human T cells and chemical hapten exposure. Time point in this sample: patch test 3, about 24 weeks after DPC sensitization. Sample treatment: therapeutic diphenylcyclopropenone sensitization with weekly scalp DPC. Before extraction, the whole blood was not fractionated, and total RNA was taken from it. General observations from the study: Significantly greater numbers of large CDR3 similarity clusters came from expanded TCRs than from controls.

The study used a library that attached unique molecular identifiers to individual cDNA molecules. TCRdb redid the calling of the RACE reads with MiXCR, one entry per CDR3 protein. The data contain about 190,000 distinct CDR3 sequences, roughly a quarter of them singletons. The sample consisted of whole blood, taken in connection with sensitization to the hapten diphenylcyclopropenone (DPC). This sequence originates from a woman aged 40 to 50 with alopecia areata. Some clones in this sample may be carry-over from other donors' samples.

The CDR3 region is CSAPRTSISPEQYF. The CDR3 nucleotides read TGCAGTGCCCCCCGGACTAGCATTAGTCCCGAGCAGTACTTC. V gene TRBV20-1 combines with J gene TRBJ2-7, with 8 bases aligning to TRBD2. The CDR3 length is 14 residues. Germline V CDR1 and CDR2: DFQATT, SNEGSKA (reference sequence). Trimming cost V 6 bases and J 6 bases; bases outside gene matches: 13.